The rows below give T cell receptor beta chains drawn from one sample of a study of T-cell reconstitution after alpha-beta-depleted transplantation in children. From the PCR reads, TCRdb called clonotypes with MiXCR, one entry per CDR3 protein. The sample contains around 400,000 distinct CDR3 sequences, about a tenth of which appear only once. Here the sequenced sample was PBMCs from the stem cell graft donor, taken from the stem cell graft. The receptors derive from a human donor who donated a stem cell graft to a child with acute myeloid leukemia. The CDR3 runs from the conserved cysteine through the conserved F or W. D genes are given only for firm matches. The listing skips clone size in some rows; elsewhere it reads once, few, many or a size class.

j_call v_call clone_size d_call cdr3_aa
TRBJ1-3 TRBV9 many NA CASSRGDGNTIYF
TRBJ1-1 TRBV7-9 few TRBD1 CASSLGRGRGSNTEAFF
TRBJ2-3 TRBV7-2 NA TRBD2 CASIYQTSGRDTQYF
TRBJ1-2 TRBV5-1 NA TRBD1 CASGTEPSYGYTF
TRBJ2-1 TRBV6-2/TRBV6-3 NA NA CASTDASLGNEQFF
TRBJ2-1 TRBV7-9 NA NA CATPRSGLYNEQFF
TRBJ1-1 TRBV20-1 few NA CSARSRDTEAFF
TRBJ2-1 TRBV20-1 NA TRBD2 CSASGTSGTRSYNEQFF
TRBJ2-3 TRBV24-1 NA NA CATSDPSTDTQYF
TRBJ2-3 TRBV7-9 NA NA CASSWGGTHTDTQYF
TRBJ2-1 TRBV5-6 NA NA CASSFYICSAQIPGNEQFF
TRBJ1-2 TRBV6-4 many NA CASSEGGPGYGYTF
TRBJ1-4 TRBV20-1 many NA CSASEQPNEKLFF
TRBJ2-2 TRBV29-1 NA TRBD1 CSATRGLNAGELFF
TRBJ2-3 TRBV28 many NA CASTTGSTDTQYF
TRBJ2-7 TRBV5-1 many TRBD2 CASSLSLAGGGEQYF
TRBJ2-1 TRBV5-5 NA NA CASSLVAGAFNEQFF
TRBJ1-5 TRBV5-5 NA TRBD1 CASSLGLQGARDQPQHF
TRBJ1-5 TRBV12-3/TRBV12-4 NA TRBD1 CASSPPTGGRQPQHF
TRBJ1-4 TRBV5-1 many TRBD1 CASSSTRGRDEKLFF
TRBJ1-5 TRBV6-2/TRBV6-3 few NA CASSYSGEGNQPQHF
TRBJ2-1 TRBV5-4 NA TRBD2 CASSLVQTSGGNEQFF
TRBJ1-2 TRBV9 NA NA CASSAARGVGYGYTF
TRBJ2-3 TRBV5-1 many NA CASSLDTTDTQYF
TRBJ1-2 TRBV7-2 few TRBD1 CASSSDRHYGYTF
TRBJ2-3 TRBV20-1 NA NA CSARDPGVGTDTQYF
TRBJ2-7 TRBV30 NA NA CAWRGPGRFEQYF
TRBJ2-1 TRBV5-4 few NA CASNLADSYNEQFF
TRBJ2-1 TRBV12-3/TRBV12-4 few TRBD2 CASRGRSGGAAEQFF
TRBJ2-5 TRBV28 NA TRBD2 CASSPPRGGKETQYF
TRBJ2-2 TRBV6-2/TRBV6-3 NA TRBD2 CASSYSGLAGRGELFF
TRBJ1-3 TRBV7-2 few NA CASSTGTTGNTIYF
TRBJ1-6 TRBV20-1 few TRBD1 CSARDLAWTGPNSPLHF
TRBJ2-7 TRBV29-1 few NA CSVELSYEQYF
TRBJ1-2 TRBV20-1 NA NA CSARASYGYTF
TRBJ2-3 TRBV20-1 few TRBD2 CSVTGGGRKADTQYF
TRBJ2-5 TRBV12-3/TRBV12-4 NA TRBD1 CASSTSGTGMRETQYF
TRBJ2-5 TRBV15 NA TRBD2 CATSRVGSGETQYF
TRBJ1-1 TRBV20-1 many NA CSARDSGRNTEAFF
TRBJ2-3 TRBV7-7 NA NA CASSIGSADTQYF